This TCR beta chain was identified in a study of PD-L1 blockade in urothelial cancer. Study context: Once treatment had started, blood was analyzed at 3 weeks (second dose) and again at 6 weeks. Blood samples had a median of around 140,000 T cells, some 83,000 unique TCRs, and clonality approximately 0.08.

Trimming stripped 3 bases from V and 8 bases from J, with 13 bases between. This CDR3 has 13 amino acids. Germline V gives CDR1 MDHEN, CDR2 SYDVKM. Spike-ins of synthetic TCR analog templates went into each PCR. Produced via immunoSEQ multiplex PCR; TCRdb's table is partial and in-frame only. The sample has tens of thousands of clones, around 90% seen once; the top ten hold 1.5% to 2%. Time point noted: pretreatment peripheral blood. The sequencing used PBMCs, collected around atezolizumab (anti-PD-L1) treatment. The chain joins TRBV28 to TRBJ2-5, with TRBD2 as a possible D gene (6 bases). The origin of this receptor is a man aged 60-69 years with urothelial cancer. CDR3 residues: CASSLGRENTQYF. For the CDR3, the DNA is TGTGCCAGCAGTTTGGGTCGGGAGAACACCCAGTACTTC.